The following is a TCR beta chain sequence with its context. What it recognizes is unknown. Trimming took 0 bases from V and 2 from J, leaving 13 bases between them. This CDR3 contains 16 residues. The V gene's germline CDR1 is LGHNA and CDR2 YNFKEQ. The record originates from a study of cytomegalovirus exposure and HLA in healthy donors. Points from the study as a whole: Presence/absence analyses assumed roughly uniform sequencing depth across donors, which may not hold. Association of 16,951 TCR beta sequences with HLA alleles was found at 0.05 false discovery rate in a later analysis. Previous analysis showed most TCR beta V segments were productive about 87% or about 30% of the time.

A multiplex PCR was run with 60 Vbeta primers and 13 Jbeta primers. Source study methods: In a later analysis, roughly 10 million of some 80 million unique beta chains occurred in at least two donors. Data came from immunoSEQ multiplex PCR; TCRdb stores just in-frame clones and leaves some out. The V and J calls and the clone size are those of that table, but D and trimming were determined from the DNA. The sample has roughly 110,000 clones, over 65% seen once. The receptor's source is a woman aged 35 to 49 in good health and CMV-seropositive. The rearrangement uses TRBV4-2 and TRBJ1-2; D is unclear. The specimen sequenced was PBMCs. The CDR3 sequence is CASSQDVFARNYGYTF. DNA of the CDR3: TGTGCCAGCAGCCAAGATGTGTTCGCCAGAAACTATGGCTACACCTTC.